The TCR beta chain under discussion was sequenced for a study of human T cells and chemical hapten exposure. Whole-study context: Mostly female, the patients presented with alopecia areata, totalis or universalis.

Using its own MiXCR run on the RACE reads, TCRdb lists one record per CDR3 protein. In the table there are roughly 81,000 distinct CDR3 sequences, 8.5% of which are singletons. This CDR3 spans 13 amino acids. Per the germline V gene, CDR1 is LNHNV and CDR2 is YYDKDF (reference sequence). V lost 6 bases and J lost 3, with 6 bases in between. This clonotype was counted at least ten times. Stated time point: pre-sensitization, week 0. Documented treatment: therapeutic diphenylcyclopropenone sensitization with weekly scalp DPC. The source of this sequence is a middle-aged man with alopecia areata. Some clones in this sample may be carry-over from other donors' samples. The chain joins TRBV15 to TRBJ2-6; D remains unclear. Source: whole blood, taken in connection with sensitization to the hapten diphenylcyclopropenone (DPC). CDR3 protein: CATRGFGANVLTF. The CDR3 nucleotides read TGTGCCACCAGGGGTTTTGGGGCCAACGTCCTGACTTTC.